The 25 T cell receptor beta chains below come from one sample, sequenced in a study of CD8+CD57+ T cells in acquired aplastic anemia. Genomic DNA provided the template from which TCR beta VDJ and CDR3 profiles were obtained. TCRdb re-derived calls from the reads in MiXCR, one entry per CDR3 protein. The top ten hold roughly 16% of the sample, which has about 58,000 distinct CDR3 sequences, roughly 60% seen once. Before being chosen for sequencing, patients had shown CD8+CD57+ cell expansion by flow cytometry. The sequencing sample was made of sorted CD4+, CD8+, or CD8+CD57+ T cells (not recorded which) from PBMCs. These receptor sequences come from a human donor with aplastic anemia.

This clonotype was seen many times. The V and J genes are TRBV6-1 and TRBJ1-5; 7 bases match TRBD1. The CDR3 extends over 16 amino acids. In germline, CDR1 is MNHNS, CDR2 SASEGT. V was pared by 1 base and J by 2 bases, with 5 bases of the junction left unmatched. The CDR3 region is CASSEEEGGGNQPQHF. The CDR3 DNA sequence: TGTGCCAGCAGTGAAGAGGAAGGGGGCGGCAATCAGCCCCAGCATTTT.

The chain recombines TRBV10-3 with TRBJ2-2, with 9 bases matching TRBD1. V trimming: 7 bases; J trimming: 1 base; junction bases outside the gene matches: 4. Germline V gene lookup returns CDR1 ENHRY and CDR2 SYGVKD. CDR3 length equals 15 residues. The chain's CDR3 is CAIKTTGGNTGELFF. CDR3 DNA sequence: TGTGCCATCAAGACGACAGGGGGGAACACCGGGGAGCTGTTTTTT.

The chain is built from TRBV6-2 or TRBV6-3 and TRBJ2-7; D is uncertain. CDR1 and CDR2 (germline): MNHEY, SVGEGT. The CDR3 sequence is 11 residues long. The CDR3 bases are TGTGCCAGCAGCCCGAATTACGAACAGTACGTC. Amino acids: CASSPNYEQYV.

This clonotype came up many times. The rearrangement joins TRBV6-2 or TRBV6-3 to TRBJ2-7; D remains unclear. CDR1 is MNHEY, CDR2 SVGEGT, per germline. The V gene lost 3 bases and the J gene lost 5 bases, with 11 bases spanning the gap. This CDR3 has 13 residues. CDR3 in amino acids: CASSYSERNEQYF. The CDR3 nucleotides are TGTGCCAGCAGTTATTCCGAAAGGAACGAGCAGTACTTC.

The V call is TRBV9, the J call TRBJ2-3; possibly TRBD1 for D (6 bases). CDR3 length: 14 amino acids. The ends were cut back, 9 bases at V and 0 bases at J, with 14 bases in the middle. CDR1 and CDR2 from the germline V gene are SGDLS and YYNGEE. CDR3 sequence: CATSVRGSTDTQYF. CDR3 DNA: TGTGCCACCTCGGTCAGGGGTAGCACAGATACGCAGTATTTT.

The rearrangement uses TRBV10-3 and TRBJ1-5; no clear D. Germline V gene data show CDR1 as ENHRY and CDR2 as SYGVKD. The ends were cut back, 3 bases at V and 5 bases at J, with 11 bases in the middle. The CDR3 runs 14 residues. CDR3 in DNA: TGTGCCATCAGTGATCTTGGTGCGGATCAGCCCCAGCATTTT. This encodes CAISDLGADQPQHF.

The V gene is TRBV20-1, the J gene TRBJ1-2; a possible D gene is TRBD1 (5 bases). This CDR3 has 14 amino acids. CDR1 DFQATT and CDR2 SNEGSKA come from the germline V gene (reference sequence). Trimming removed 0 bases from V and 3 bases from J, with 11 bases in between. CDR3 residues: CSARDLGGDYGYTF. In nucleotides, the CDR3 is TGCAGTGCTAGAGATCTGGGGGGTGACTATGGCTACACCTTC.

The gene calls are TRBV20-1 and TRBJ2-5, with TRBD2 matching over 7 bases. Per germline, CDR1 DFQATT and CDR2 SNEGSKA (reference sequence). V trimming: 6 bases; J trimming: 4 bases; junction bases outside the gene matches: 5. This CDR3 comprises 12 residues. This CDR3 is CSALPGGETQYF. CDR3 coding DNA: TGCAGTGCCCTCCCGGGGGGAGAGACCCAGTACTTC.

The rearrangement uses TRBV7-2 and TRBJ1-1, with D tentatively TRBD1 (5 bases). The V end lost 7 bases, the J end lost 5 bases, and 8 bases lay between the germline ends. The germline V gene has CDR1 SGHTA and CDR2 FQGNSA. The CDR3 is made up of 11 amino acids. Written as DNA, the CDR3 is TGTGCCAGCACCACAGGTACTGAAGCTTTCTTT. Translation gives CASTTGTEAFF. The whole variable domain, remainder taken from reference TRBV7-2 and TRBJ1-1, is GAGVSQSPSNKVTEKGKDVELRCDPISGHTALYWYRQSLGQGLEFLIYFQGNSAPDKSGLPSDRFSAERTGGSVSTLTIQRTQQEDSAVYLCASTTGTEAFFGQGTRLTVV.

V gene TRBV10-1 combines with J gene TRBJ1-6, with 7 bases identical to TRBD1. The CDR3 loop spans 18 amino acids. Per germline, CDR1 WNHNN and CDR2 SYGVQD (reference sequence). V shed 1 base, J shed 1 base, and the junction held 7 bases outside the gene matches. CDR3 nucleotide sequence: TGCGCCAGCAGTGAGTACCGGGACAGATATTCCTATAATTCACCCCTCCACTTT. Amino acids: CASSEYRDRYSYNSPLHF.

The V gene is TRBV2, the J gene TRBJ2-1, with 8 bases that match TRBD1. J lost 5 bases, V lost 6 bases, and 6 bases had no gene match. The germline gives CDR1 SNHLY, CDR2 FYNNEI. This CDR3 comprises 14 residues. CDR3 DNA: TGTGCCAGCAGGGCGACAGGGGAAAACAATGAGCAGTTCTTC. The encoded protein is CASRATGENNEQFF.

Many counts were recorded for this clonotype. The CDR3 sequence is CSVEDGLPEGQYF. CDR3 nucleotides: TGCAGCGTTGAAGATGGCCTCCCTGAGGGGCAGTATTTT. The chain recombines TRBV29-1 with TRBJ2-3; D is possibly TRBD2 (5 bases). This CDR3 has 13 amino acids. The germline V and J ends were trimmed by 0 bases and 11 bases, with 15 bases remaining between them. Germline loops: CDR1 SQVTM, CDR2 ANQGSEA.

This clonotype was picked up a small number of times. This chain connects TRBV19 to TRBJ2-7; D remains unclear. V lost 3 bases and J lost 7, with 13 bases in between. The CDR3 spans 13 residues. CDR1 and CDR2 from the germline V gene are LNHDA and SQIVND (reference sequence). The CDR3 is CASSISLGSEQYF. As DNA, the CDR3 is TGTGCCAGTAGTATTAGTCTGGGATCAGAGCAGTACTTC.

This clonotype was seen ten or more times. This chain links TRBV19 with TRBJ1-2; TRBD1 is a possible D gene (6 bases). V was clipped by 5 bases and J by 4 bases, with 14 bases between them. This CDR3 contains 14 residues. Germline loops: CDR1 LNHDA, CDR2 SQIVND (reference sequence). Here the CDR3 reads CASSVSGAGYGYTF. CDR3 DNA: TGTGCCAGTAGTGTATCAGGGGCGGGCTATGGCTACACCTTC.

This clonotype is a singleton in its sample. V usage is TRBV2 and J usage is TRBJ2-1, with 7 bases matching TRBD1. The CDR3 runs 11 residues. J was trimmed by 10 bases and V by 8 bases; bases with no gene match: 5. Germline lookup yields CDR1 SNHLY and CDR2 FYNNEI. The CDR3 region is CASLDRVEQFF. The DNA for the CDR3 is TGTGCCAGCCTCGACAGGGTCGAGCAGTTCTTC.

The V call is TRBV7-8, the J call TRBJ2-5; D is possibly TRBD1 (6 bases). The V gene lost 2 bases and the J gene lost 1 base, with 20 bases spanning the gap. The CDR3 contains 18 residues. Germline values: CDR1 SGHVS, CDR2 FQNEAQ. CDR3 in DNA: TGTGCCAGCAGCTTAAGATCCCGGACGACAGGTCCCCAAGAGACCCAGTACTTC. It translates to CASSLRSRTTGPQETQYF.

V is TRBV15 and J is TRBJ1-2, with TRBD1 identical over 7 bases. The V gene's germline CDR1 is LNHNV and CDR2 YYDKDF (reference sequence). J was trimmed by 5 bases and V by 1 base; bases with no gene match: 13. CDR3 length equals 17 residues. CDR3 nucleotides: TGTGCCACCAGCAGAGCCTTGGAGGGGGCAGATCCTTATGGCTACACCTTC. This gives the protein CATSRALEGADPYGYTF.

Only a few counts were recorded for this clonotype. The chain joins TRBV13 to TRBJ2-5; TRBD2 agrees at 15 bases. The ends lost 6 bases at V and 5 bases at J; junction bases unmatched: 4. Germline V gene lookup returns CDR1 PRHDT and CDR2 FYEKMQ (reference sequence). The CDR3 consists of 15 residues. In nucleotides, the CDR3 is TGTGCCAGCAGAGCCGGGACTAGCGGGGGGGAGACCCAGTACTTC. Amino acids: CASRAGTSGGETQYF.

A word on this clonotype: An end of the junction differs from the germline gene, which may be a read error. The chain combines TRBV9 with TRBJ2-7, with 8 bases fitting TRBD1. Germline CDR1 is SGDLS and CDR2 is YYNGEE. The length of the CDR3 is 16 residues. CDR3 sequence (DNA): TGTGCCAGCAGCGTAGGCGGGACAGGCGCCTCCTACGGGCAGTACTTC. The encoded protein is CASSVGGTGASYGQYF.

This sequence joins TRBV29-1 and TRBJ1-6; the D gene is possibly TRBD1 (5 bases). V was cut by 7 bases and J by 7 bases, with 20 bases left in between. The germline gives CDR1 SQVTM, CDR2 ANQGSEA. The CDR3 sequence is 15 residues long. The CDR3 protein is CSALLGSGTNSPLHF. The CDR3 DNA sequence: TGCAGCGCCCTTTTGGGTTCAGGGACCAATTCACCCCTCCACTTT.

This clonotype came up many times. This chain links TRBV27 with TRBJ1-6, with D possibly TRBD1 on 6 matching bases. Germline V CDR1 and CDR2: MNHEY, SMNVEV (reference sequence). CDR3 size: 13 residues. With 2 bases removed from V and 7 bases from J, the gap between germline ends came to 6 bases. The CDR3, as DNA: TGTGCCAGCAGTTTAAGGGGGAATTCACCCCTCCACTTT. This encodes CASSLRGNSPLHF.

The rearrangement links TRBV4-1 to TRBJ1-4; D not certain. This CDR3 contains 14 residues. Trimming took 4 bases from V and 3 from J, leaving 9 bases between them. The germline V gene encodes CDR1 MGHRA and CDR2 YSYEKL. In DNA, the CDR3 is TGCGCCAGCAGCCTGACAACTGCTAATGAAAAACTGTTTTTT. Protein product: CASSLTTANEKLFF.

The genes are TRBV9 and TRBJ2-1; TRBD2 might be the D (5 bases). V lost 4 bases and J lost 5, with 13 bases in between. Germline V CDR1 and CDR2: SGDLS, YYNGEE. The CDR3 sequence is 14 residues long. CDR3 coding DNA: TGTGCCAGCAGCCACCGGGCGGGCGACAATGAGCAGTTCTTC. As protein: CASSHRAGDNEQFF. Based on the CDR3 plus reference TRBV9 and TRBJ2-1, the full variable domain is DSGVTQTPKHLITATGQRVTLRCSPRSGDLSVYWYQQSLDQGLQFLIQYYNGEERAKGNILERFSAQQFPDLHSELNLSSLELGDSALYFCASSHRAGDNEQFFGPGTRLTVL.

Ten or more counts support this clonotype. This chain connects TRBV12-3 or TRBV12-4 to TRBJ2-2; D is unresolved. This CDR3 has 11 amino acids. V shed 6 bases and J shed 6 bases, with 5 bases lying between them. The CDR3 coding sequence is TGTGCCAGCAGCCAATCCGGGGAGCTGTTTTTT. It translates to CASSQSGELFF.

The DNA for the CDR3 is TGCAGCGTGCTGACAGGGGGGTTTTCCACCTTC. As protein: CSVLTGGFSTF. V gene TRBV29-1 combines with J gene TRBJ1-2; 9 nucleotides match TRBD1. Germline lookup yields CDR1 SQVTM and CDR2 ANQGSEA. This CDR3 contains 11 residues. With 6 bases clipped from V and 13 bases from J, the junction kept 9 bases outside the gene matches.